This TCR beta chain derives from a study of control samples from healthy donors and cancer patients (dated by TCRdb to the early 2020s). Points on this clone: Which antigen it targets is not known. Qualities for individual bases were not recorded, and no much larger clone is one base off.

Receptors were amplified or captured by the immunoSEQ multiplex PCR assay. Here the immuneACCESS table is served through TCRdb, limited to in-frame sequences with V and J called. Missing clones are a known gap in these copies; in checked studies unresolved V genes cover under half, and the rest lacks a known reason. Counted in this sample were roughly 100,000 clones; 85% to 90% of them appeared once. Clones ranked in the top ten supply roughly 1.3% of the sample. Including the terminal cysteine and phenylalanine, the CDR3 comprises 12 residues. Just the 36-base CDR3 DNA is kept, in frame starting at base 1. Relative to germline, V is 6 bases shorter and J is 6 bases shorter, with 8 bases between their ends. CDR1 SGHAT and CDR2 FQNNGV were looked up in the germline V gene.

Sequencing used blood. The receptor's source is a woman aged 50 to 60 in good health. The receptor chain draws on TRBV11-2 and TRBJ2-2; the D gene identity is not certain. The nucleotide sequence is TGTGCCAGCAGACTCCCCGCCGGGGAGCTGTTTTTT. This gives the protein CASRLPAGELFF.